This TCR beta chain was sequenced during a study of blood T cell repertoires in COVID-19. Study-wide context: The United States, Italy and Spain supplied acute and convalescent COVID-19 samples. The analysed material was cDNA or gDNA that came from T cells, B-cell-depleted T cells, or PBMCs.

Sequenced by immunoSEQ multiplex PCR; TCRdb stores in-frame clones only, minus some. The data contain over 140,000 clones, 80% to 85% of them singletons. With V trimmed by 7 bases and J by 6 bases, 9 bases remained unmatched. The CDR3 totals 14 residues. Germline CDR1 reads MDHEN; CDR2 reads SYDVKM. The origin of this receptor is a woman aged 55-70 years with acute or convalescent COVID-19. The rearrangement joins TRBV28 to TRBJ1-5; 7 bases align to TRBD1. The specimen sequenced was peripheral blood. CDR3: CASIAGGTRQPQHF. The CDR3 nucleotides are TGTGCCAGCATAGCAGGGGGAACGCGTCAGCCCCAGCATTTT.